This TCR beta chain stems from a study of blood T cell repertoires in COVID-19. Study overall: Sample material is recorded as cDNA or gDNA derived from T cells, B-cell-depleted T cells, or PBMCs.

This clone was detected a few times. TCRdb's table, derived via immunoSEQ multiplex PCR, lists solely in-frame clones and lacks some. The repertoire consists of some 340,000 clones, with around 84% occurring once and the leading ten covering 3% to 4%. Sequencing was carried out using peripheral blood. This TCR was recovered from a woman in her late teens or twenties with acute or convalescent COVID-19.

The CDR3 nucleotides read TGTGCCAGCAACCTCATGAACATGAACACTGAAGCTTTCTTT. Residues: CASNLMNMNTEAFF. This rearrangement joins TRBV4-2 to TRBJ1-1; D is ambiguous. CDR1 and CDR2 from the germline V gene are LGHNA and YNFKEQ. The CDR3 covers 14 residues. The V and J ends lost 7 bases and 0 bases respectively, with 12 bases between them.